The present entry profiles one TCR beta chain with its context. This record belongs to a study of OX40 agonist ivuxolimab in advanced cancers. Germline trimming cut 8 bases from V and 3 bases from J; bases unmatched to any gene: 3. This CDR3 has 13 amino acids. Germline CDR1 and CDR2: SSHAT and FNYEAQ (reference sequence). Assay used: immunoSEQ multiplex PCR; TCRdb lists only in-frame clones, some missing. The table has around 67,000 clones, roughly nine tenths seen once. This chain joins TRBV7-7 and TRBJ2-2; 7 positions match TRBD2. The receptor was isolated from an adult with an advanced solid tumor such as melanoma, head and neck, liver or kidney cancer. Sequenced material: CD4+ or CD8+ T cells sorted from blood, taken in a trial of the OX40 agonist ivuxolimab. The CDR3 DNA follows: TGTGCCAGCCGAGGACTAGACACCGGGGAGCTGTTTTTT. Its translation: CASRGLDTGELFF.